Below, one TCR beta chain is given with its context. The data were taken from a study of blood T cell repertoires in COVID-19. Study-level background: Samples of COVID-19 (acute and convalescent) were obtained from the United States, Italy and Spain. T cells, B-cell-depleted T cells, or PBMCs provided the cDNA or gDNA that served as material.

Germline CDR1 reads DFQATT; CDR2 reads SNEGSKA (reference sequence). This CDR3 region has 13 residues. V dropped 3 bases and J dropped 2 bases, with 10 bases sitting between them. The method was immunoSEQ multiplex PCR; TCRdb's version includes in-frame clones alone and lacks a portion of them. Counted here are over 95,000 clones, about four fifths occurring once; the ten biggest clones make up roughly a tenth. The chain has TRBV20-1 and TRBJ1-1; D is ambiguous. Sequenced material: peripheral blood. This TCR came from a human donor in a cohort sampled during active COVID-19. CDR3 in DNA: TGCAGTGCTAGTGTTCAGGCAAACACTGAAGCTTTCTTT. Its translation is CSASVQANTEAFF.